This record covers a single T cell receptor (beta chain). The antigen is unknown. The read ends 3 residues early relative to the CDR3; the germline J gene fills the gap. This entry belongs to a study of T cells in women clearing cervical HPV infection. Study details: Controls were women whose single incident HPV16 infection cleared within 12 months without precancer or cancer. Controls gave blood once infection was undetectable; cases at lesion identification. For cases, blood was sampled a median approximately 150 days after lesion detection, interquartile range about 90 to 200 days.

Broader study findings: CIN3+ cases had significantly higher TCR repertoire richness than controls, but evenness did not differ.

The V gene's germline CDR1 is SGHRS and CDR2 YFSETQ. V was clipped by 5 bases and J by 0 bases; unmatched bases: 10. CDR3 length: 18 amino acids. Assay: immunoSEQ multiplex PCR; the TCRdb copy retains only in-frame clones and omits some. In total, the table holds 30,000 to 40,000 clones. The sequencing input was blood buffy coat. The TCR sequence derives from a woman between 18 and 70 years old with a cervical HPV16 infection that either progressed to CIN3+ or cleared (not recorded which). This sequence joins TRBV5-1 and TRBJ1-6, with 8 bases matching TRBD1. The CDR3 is CASRAGGPISSYNSPLHF. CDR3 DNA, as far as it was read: TGCGCCAGCAGGGCAGGGGGCCCGATCAGCTCCTATAATTCACCC.